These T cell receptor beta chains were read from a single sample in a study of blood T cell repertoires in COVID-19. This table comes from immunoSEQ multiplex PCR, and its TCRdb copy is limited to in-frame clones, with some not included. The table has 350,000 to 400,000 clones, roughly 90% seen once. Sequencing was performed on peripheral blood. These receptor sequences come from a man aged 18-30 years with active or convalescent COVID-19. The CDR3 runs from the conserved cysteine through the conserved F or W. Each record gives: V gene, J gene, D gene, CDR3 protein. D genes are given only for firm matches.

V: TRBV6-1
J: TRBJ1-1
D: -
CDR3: CASSDEGSDTEAFF

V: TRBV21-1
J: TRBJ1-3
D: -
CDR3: CASSTAHRVPGNTIYF

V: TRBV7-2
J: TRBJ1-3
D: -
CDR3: CASSLGRQGISGNTIYF

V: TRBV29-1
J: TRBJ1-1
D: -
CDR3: CSAEGQMNTEAFF

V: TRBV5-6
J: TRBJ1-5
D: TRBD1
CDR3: CASSPRDSNQPQHF

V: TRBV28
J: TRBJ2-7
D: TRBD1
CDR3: CASRTGGYEQYF

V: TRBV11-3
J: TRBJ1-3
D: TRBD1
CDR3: CASRRTGGNTIYF

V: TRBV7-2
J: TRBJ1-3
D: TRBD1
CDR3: CASKTGAGNTIYF

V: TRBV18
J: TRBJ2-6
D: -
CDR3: CASSPRESGANVLTF

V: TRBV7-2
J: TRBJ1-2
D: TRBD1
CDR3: CASSLEVGQSSYGYTF

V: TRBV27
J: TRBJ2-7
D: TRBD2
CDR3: CASSQGTSGSVEQYF

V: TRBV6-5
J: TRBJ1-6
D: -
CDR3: CASSTRTEYNSPLHF

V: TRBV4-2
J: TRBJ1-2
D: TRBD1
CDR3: CASSQDTGGNGYTF

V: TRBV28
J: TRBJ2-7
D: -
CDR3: CASRQLPYEQYF

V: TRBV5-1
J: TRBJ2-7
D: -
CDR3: CASSDTRSGQYF